These 27 T cell receptor beta chains were all obtained from the same sample, sequenced in a study of T cells after yellow fever vaccination. MiXCR, applied by TCRdb to the 5' RACE reads, yields one record per CDR3 protein. The table lists some 500,000 distinct CDR3 sequences, less than 15% of them singletons, with more than 12% in the top ten. The material was PBMCs, obtained on the day of the yellow fever booster vaccination. The receptors originated from a man younger than 45 who received the YFV17D yellow fever vaccine.

The chain combines TRBV7-9 with TRBJ2-7; TRBD2 aligns across 7 bases. This CDR3 contains 16 residues. Germline V gene data show CDR1 as SEHNR and CDR2 as FQNEAQ (reference sequence). V lost 1 base, J lost 0 bases, and 6 bases stayed unmatched. The DNA of the CDR3 is TGTGCCAGCAGCTTAGGGACCGGGAGGCCCTCCTACGAGCAGTACTTC. Translated: CASSLGTGRPSYEQYF.

This clonotype was counted many times. This sequence joins TRBV20-1 and TRBJ2-4, with a possible D match to TRBD1 (5 bases). V was shortened by 6 bases and J by 9 bases, with 15 bases between the two germline ends. Germline V CDR1 and CDR2: DFQATT, SNEGSKA (reference sequence). The CDR3 sequence is 12 residues long. CDR3 DNA sequence: TGCAGTGCCCTTACAGGAGTTGGCATTCAGTACTTC. Amino acid sequence: CSALTGVGIQYF.

This clonotype came up a few times. V usage is TRBV20-1 and J usage is TRBJ1-3; the match to TRBD1 covers 8 bases. J was trimmed by 1 base and V by 5 bases; bases with no gene match: 13. CDR3 size: 17 residues. The germline V gene encodes CDR1 DFQATT and CDR2 SNEGSKA (reference sequence). The CDR3 protein is CSAPPDRGSGSGNTIYF. For the CDR3, the DNA is TGCAGTGCTCCTCCCGACAGGGGTTCGGGTTCTGGAAACACCATATATTTT.

The CDR3 DNA is TGTGCCAGCAGCTCGCTGGGTTCACCCCTCCACTTT. Its translation is CASSSLGSPLHF. The V and J genes are TRBV7-2 and TRBJ1-6; D unresolved. The CDR3 runs to 12 residues. The germline V gene encodes CDR1 SGHTA and CDR2 FQGNSA. Trimming took 4 bases from V and 9 from J, leaving 7 bases between them.

The chain employs TRBV20-1 and TRBJ2-3, with 7 nucleotides matching TRBD1. V lost 6 bases, J lost 2 bases, and 5 bases stayed unmatched. The germline V gene encodes CDR1 DFQATT and CDR2 SNEGSKA (reference sequence). This CDR3 comprises 13 residues. The CDR3 spells CSALGQNTDTQYF. The CDR3 DNA sequence: TGCAGTGCCCTGGGACAGAACACAGATACGCAGTATTTT.

This clonotype was observed a few times. J is TRBJ2-7 and V is TRBV29-1; 8 positions agree with TRBD2. The CDR3 has 13 residues. V was clipped by 0 bases and J by 5 bases; unmatched bases: 3. Germline CDR1 and CDR2: SQVTM and ANQGSEA. The CDR3 protein is CSVEDRLANEQYF. CDR3 bases: TGCAGCGTTGAAGACCGACTAGCGAACGAGCAGTACTTC.

Only a few counts were recorded for this clonotype. This chain uses TRBV6-5 with TRBJ2-7; no clear D. Trimming stripped 3 bases from V and 0 bases from J, with 12 bases between. The CDR3 contains 15 residues. Germline CDR1 is MNHEY and CDR2 is SVGAGI. Here the CDR3 reads CASSYVKGSSYEQYF. The CDR3 coding sequence is TGTGCCAGCAGTTATGTCAAGGGCAGCTCCTACGAGCAGTACTTC.

This clonotype was detected a few times. This chain joins TRBV7-9 and TRBJ2-7; D is possibly TRBD1 (6 bases). In germline, CDR1 is SEHNR, CDR2 FQNEAQ (reference sequence). Deletions cut 5 bases from V and 3 bases from J, with 14 bases between. The CDR3 has 14 residues. DNA for the CDR3: TGTGCCAGCAGCCCAGTCGACAGGCTCTACGAGCAGTACTTC. Amino acid sequence: CASSPVDRLYEQYF.

This clonotype showed up just a few times. The CDR3 nucleotides are TGTGCCACCAGCAGCCCTGGACTAGCGGGGACCTACGAGCAGTACTTC. Protein product: CATSSPGLAGTYEQYF. J is TRBJ2-7 and V is TRBV15, with 12 positions matching TRBD2. Germline CDR1 is LNHNV and CDR2 is YYDKDF (reference sequence). V was clipped by 3 bases and J by 2 bases; unmatched bases: 5. CDR3 length: 16 amino acids.

The J gene is TRBJ2-4, the V gene TRBV7-2; 11 bases are shared with TRBD1. Germline V gene lookup returns CDR1 SGHTA and CDR2 FQGNSA. V shed 5 bases and J 6 bases; nucleotides not matched to a gene: 6. The CDR3 runs to 15 residues. In DNA, the CDR3 is TGTGCCAGCAGCCCTGGGACAGGGGGTCTAAACATTCAGTACTTC. It is translated as CASSPGTGGLNIQYF.

The V and J genes are TRBV29-1 and TRBJ2-7; 9 nucleotides align to TRBD2. The V gene's germline CDR1 is SQVTM and CDR2 ANQGSEA. The trim removed 7 bases at V and 3 bases at J, leaving 16 bases unmatched. CDR3 length equals 16 residues. The CDR3 sequence is CSAGGEVAGVVYEQYF. CDR3 nucleotides: TGCAGCGCCGGCGGGGAGGTAGCGGGAGTTGTCTACGAGCAGTACTTC.

This clonotype has a handful of counts. The rearrangement uses TRBV7-8 and TRBJ2-7, with D possibly TRBD2 on 5 matching bases. Per the germline V gene, CDR1 is SGHVS and CDR2 is FQNEAQ. The CDR3 is 16 amino acids. Trimming pared 3 bases from V and 2 bases from J, leaving 17 bases between. CDR3 DNA sequence: TGTGCCAGCAGCTTTTCAGATCTGGGGAGCCCCTACGAGCAGTACTTC. This translates into CASSFSDLGSPYEQYF.

The V and J genes are TRBV6-6 and TRBJ2-5, with 14 bases identical to TRBD2. The CDR3 totals 20 residues. The germline V gene has CDR1 MNHNY and CDR2 SVGAGI (reference sequence). V lost 4 bases to trimming and J lost 5 bases; unmatched junction nucleotides: 18. Here the CDR3 reads CASSSHLGLAGGRGGETQYF. Here the CDR3 DNA reads TGTGCCAGCAGTTCTCACCTAGGACTAGCGGGAGGTCGCGGAGGGGAGACCCAGTACTTC.

The V and J genes are TRBV5-1 and TRBJ2-7; D possibly corresponds to TRBD2 (5 bases). The V gene's germline CDR1 is SGHRS and CDR2 YFSETQ. Trimming took off 5 bases at V and 7 bases at J, with 16 bases between the two ends. CDR3 length: 13 amino acids. In nucleotides, the CDR3 is TGCGCCAGCAGACCCACTAGTCAAGCGGAGCAGTACTTC. This sequence encodes CASRPTSQAEQYF.

V usage is TRBV24-1 and J usage is TRBJ2-3; a weak D match, TRBD2 (5 bases). The CDR3 loop spans 14 amino acids. Germline V CDR1 and CDR2: KGHDR, SFDVKD. The V end lost 3 bases, the J end lost 4 bases, and 10 bases lay between the germline ends. CDR3 region: CATSDSGKSDTQYF. In DNA form, the CDR3 reads TGTGCCACCAGTGATAGCGGAAAGTCAGATACGCAGTATTTT.

The chain carries TRBV20-1 and TRBJ2-7; D might be TRBD1 (5 bases). Germline V gene data show CDR1 as DFQATT and CDR2 as SNEGSKA (reference sequence). The CDR3 runs to 15 residues. Trimming left V 7 bases short and J 0 bases short, with 19 bases between. The CDR3 bases are TGCAGTGTCAGTCTTGGAACAGGTATCTCCTACGAGCAGTACTTC. Its protein is CSVSLGTGISYEQYF.

The chain uses TRBV3-1 and TRBJ2-7, with 10 bases matching TRBD2. V lost 10 bases to trimming and J lost 2 bases; unmatched junction nucleotides: 11. Germline CDR1 and CDR2: LGHDT and YNNKEL (reference sequence). The CDR3 has 15 residues. The DNA of the CDR3 is TGTGCCACCACCCAAGCAGCGGGAGGGACCTACGAGCAGTACTTC. It is translated as CATTQAAGGTYEQYF.

The chain links TRBV5-1 to TRBJ2-7; D is unresolved. Germline-derived CDR1 and CDR2 are SGHRS and YFSETQ. The V end was cut by 5 bases, the J end by 0 bases, with 9 bases between. The CDR3 spans 13 residues. The CDR3 protein is CASRSQGSYEQYF. CDR3 coding DNA: TGCGCCAGCAGATCACAAGGCTCCTACGAGCAGTACTTC.

This clonotype was counted a few times. The rearrangement uses TRBV20-1 and TRBJ2-7; perhaps TRBD2 as D (6 bases). There are 12 residues in the CDR3. Trimming stripped 5 bases from V and 3 bases from J, with 11 bases between. Germline-derived CDR1 and CDR2 are DFQATT and SNEGSKA (reference sequence). In DNA form, the CDR3 reads TGCAGTGCTTCGGGACTCAGCTACGAGCAGTACTTC. The encoded protein is CSASGLSYEQYF.

This clonotype showed up just a few times. This CDR3 reads CSAKDASNQPQHF. The CDR3 coding sequence is TGCAGTGCTAAGGATGCTAGCAATCAGCCCCAGCATTTT. This chain uses TRBV20-1 with TRBJ1-5; D uncertain. V lost 4 bases and J lost 0, with 7 bases in between. The CDR3 contains 13 residues. Germline V gene lookup returns CDR1 DFQATT and CDR2 SNEGSKA (reference sequence).

This chain links TRBV28 with TRBJ1-5, with 8 bases that match TRBD1. This CDR3 contains 13 residues. With V trimmed by 7 bases and J by 11 bases, 10 bases remained unmatched. The germline V gene has CDR1 MDHEN and CDR2 SYDVKM. The CDR3 coding sequence is TGTGCCAGCACCAGGGACAGGTTCTTTTCCCAGCATTTT. Its protein is CASTRDRFFSQHF. Variable domain in full (rest from reference TRBV28 and TRBJ1-5): DVKVTQSSRYLVKRTGEKVFLECVQDMDHENMFWYRQDPGLGLRLIYFSYDVKMKEKGDIPEGYSVSREKKERFSLILESASTNQTSMYLCASTRDRFFSQHFGDGTRLSIL.

This clonotype was found a few times. The chain employs TRBV6-5 and TRBJ2-2; D assignment may be TRBD1 or TRBD2 (5 bases each). The CDR3 loop spans 16 amino acids. V was shortened by 0 bases and J by 6 bases, with 14 bases between the two germline ends. CDR1 is MNHEY and CDR2 is SVGAGI in the germline V gene. CDR3 in amino acids: CASSYSTGRRAGELFF. As DNA, the CDR3 is TGTGCCAGCAGTTACTCGACGGGACGAAGGGCCGGGGAGCTGTTTTTT.

This clonotype showed up just a few times. V is TRBV15 and J is TRBJ2-1, with 11 bases matching TRBD1. Germline CDR1 is LNHNV and CDR2 is YYDKDF (reference sequence). CDR3 length: 15 amino acids. V shed 4 bases, J shed 8 bases, and the junction held 7 bases outside the gene matches. CDR3 in DNA: TGTGCCACCAGCATAGGGACAGGGGGTATCCATGAGCAGTTCTTC. Its translation is CATSIGTGGIHEQFF.

V gene TRBV12-3 or TRBV12-4 combines with J gene TRBJ2-7; 11 bases map to TRBD2. This CDR3 contains 13 residues. V was pared by 5 bases and J by 9 bases, with 6 bases of the junction left unmatched. The chain's CDR3 is CASSTSGRSGQYF. CDR3 DNA: TGTGCCAGCAGTACTAGCGGGAGAAGTGGGCAGTACTTC.

This clonotype was seen at least ten times. The chain uses TRBV5-1 and TRBJ2-1; 11 nucleotides line up with TRBD2. With V trimmed by 4 bases and J by 1 base, 4 bases remained unmatched. Germline CDR1 and CDR2: SGHRS and YFSETQ. The CDR3 consists of 16 residues. DNA of the CDR3: TGCGCCAGCAGCCCCGGGACTAGCGGTTCCTACAATGAGCAGTTCTTC. It yields the protein CASSPGTSGSYNEQFF.

The chain is built from TRBV12-3 or TRBV12-4 and TRBJ2-7, with a possible D match to TRBD2 (6 bases). CDR3 length: 14 amino acids. The germline V and J ends were trimmed by 6 bases and 7 bases, with 19 bases remaining between them. This CDR3 reads CASSTGLSGREQYF. The CDR3 nucleotides read TGTGCCAGCAGCACGGGACTCTCGGGGAGGGAGCAGTACTTC.

CDR3: CASSSGTRGPETQYF. The CDR3 DNA follows: TGCGCCAGCAGCTCGGGCACTCGGGGCCCAGAGACCCAGTACTTC. The rearrangement uses TRBV5-1 and TRBJ2-5, with D perhaps assigned TRBD1 or TRBD2 (5 bases each). Trimming stripped 3 bases from V and 4 bases from J, with 16 bases between. Germline CDR1 and CDR2: SGHRS and YFSETQ. The CDR3 runs 15 residues.